This T cell receptor (beta chain) was profiled in a study of shared clonotypes between healthy human individuals. This CDR3 comprises 12 residues. Trimming removed 4 bases from V and 2 bases from J, with 5 bases in between. Germline CDR1 is MGHDK and CDR2 is SYGVNS. Profiling relied on immunoSEQ multiplex PCR, and the TCRdb table lists in-frame clones only, not all of them. This table has 2 million to 2.5 million clones, 95% appearing once. On this clone itself: Additional DNA sequences in this sample encode the identical CDR3.

This chain joins TRBV25-1 and TRBJ1-2; D gene ambiguous. The sequence was obtained from a man aged 18-30 years in good health. Sequencing was carried out using naive CD4+ T cells sorted from blood. Subset of the sample: CD45RA+ positively selected. DNA of the CDR3: TGTGCCAGCAGTGTGGGAAACTATGGCTACACCTTC. It encodes CASSVGNYGYTF.